What follows are 20 T cell receptor beta chains derived from one specimen sequenced in a study of T cells in Graves' hyperthyroidism and ophthalmopathy. It was RNA transcripts that yielded the amplified TCR beta CDR3 regions. An initial round of RT-PCR targeting the TCR CDR3 relied on the HTBI primer set. MiXCR, applied by TCRdb to the multiplex PCR reads, yields one record per CDR3 protein. The data hold hundreds of thousands of distinct CDR3 sequences, with 15% to 20% observed a single time. The sequenced material came from blood. All receptors come from a woman between 40 and 50 years old with Graves' ophthalmopathy.

The gene calls are TRBV29-1 and TRBJ2-1, with a tentative D call TRBD1 (6 bases). Germline V lookup: CDR1 SQVTM, CDR2 ANQGSEA. Trimming shortened V by 4 bases and J by 3 bases, and 10 bases separated the two germline ends. The CDR3 has 13 residues. CDR3 bases: TGCAGCGTTGTGGGGGACAACTACAATGAGCAGTTCTTC. This encodes CSVVGDNYNEQFF.

This clonotype was detected a few times. The V call is TRBV6-2 or TRBV6-3, the J call TRBJ2-3, with TRBD2 matching over 8 bases. Germline loops: CDR1 MNHEY, CDR2 SVGEGT. The CDR3 extends over 14 amino acids. V gave up 8 bases and J gave up 5 bases; unmatched junction bases: 9. This chain's CDR3 is CASAAGGLEDTQYF. DNA of the CDR3: TGTGCCAGCGCGGCGGGGGGCCTTGAAGATACGCAGTATTTT.

About this clonotype itself: A much larger clone is a single base away; this may be a read error. The chain combines TRBV6-2 or TRBV6-3 with TRBJ1-6; D gene unclear. This CDR3 is built from 15 residues. V lost 4 bases to trimming and J lost 6 bases, with 13 bases between them. Germline lookup yields CDR1 MNHEY and CDR2 SVGEGT. The CDR3 sequence: CASSCSWEGNSPLHF. Here the CDR3 DNA reads TGTGCCAGCAGTTGCTCGTGGGAGGGTAATTCACCCCTCCACTTT.

This clonotype was observed many times. This sequence joins TRBV12-3 or TRBV12-4 and TRBJ1-5, with 7 bases identical to TRBD1. Trimming at V came to 2 bases and at J to 5 bases, leaving 3 bases not matched to a gene. The CDR3 contains 14 residues. CDR3 DNA sequence: TGTGCCAGCAGTTTAAGGGGGCCTGATCAGCCCCAGCATTTT. Protein: CASSLRGPDQPQHF.

Ten or more counts support this clonotype. The chain uses TRBV28 and TRBJ2-3; a weak D match, TRBD2 (5 bases). Germline V gene data show CDR1 as MDHEN and CDR2 as SYDVKM. CDR3 size: 15 residues. V gave up 2 bases and J gave up 6 bases, with 15 bases separating them. This CDR3 reads CASSLPHRDLDTQYF. CDR3 coding DNA: TGTGCCAGCAGTTTACCTCACCGGGATTTGGATACGCAGTATTTT.

This clonotype was found many times. The rearrangement links TRBV20-1 to TRBJ2-1; 13 bases agree with TRBD2. Losses at the gene ends were 5 bases for V and 3 bases for J; bases not matched to a gene: 7. The CDR3 spans 16 residues. From germline, CDR1 is DFQATT and CDR2 SNEGSKA (reference sequence). CDR3 residues: CSAHGLAGVLYNEQFF. CDR3 in DNA: TGCAGTGCTCACGGACTAGCGGGAGTCCTCTACAATGAGCAGTTCTTC.

The CDR3 here is CASKGRQGDGNTIYF. The CDR3 bases are TGTGCCAGCAAAGGTCGGCAGGGCGACGGAAACACCATATATTTT. The chain uses TRBV7-6 and TRBJ1-3, with D tentatively TRBD1 (5 bases). V lost 7 bases, J lost 4 bases, and 17 bases lay in between. The CDR3 extends over 15 amino acids. Germline V gene data show CDR1 as SGHVS and CDR2 as FNYEAQ.

A remark on this clonotype: One base away lies a much larger clone, so this may be a sequencing read error. The V call is TRBV20-1, the J call TRBJ2-1; 8 positions match TRBD1. The ends lost 5 bases at V and 2 bases at J; junction bases unmatched: 8. This CDR3 region has 15 residues. The germline gives CDR1 DFQATT, CDR2 SNEGSKA (reference sequence). The CDR3 DNA reads TGCAGTGCTCCCGGGACAGGTAGCCCCTACAATGAGCAGTTCTTC. It specifies CSAPGTGSPYNEQFF.

Worth noting for this clonotype: The DNA is omitted, as the CDR3 cannot be located on it reliably, and the CDR3 follows TCRdb's listing. This chain uses TRBV9 with TRBJ2-6; the DNA was not used to check the table's D call, TRBD1. Including both end residues, the CDR3 is 15 amino acids long. CDR1 SGDLS and CDR2 YYNGEE come from the germline V gene. CDR3 sequence: CASSRVGVGANVQTF.

Remarks on this clonotype: A much larger clonotype is one base distant, so this may be a read error. The rearrangement links TRBV9 to TRBJ2-2; TRBD2 aligns across 10 bases. The CDR3 is made up of 18 amino acids. Germline V gene lookup returns CDR1 SGDLS and CDR2 YYNGEE. CDR3 region: CAGSPFPLAGANTGELFF. The CDR3 region has the DNA TGTGCCGGCAGCCCATTCCCCCTAGCGGGAGCGAACACCGGGGAGCTGTTTTTT.

Ten or more counts support this clonotype. This sequence joins TRBV3-1 and TRBJ2-1, with D possibly matching TRBD2 (5 bases). Germline V CDR1 and CDR2: LGHDT, YNNKEL (reference sequence). V lost 1 base to trimming and J lost 4 bases, with 20 bases between them. The CDR3 is made up of 18 amino acids. CDR3 loop: CASSQVLNGLRAYNEQFF. In DNA, the CDR3 is TGTGCCAGCAGCCAAGTTCTTAATGGCCTGAGGGCTTACAATGAGCAGTTCTTC.

This clonotype showed up many times. V usage is TRBV12-3 or TRBV12-4 and J usage is TRBJ2-7, with 12 bases matching TRBD2. The CDR3 consists of 19 residues. Trimming took 2 bases from V and 3 from J; bases not matched to a gene: 14. CDR3: CASSLSVGLAGGRGYEQYF. The CDR3 region has the DNA TGTGCCAGCAGTTTATCAGTTGGCCTAGCGGGAGGGAGGGGCTACGAGCAGTACTTC.

This clonotype was observed a few times. The chain has TRBV30 and TRBJ2-1, with unresolved D. Germline V lookup: CDR1 GTSNPN, CDR2 SVGIG (reference sequence). The CDR3 is made up of 15 amino acids. V was shortened by 0 bases and J by 6 bases, with 15 bases between the two germline ends. DNA for the CDR3: TGTGCCTGGAGTGTATCGAGACTGCCCTCCAATGAGCAGTTCTTC. Protein product: CAWSVSRLPSNEQFF. Looking up the rest from reference TRBV30 and TRBJ2-1 gives the full variable domain: SQTIHQWPATLVQPVGSPLSLECTVEGTSNPNLYWYRQAAGRGLQLLFYSVGIGQISSEVPQNLSASRPQDRQFILSSKKLLLSDSGFYLCAWSVSRLPSNEQFFGPGTRLTVL.

Many counts were recorded for this clonotype. The chain carries TRBV2 and TRBJ2-3, with D maybe TRBD1 (7 bases). Trimming removed 1 base at V and 7 bases at J, with 12 bases between. This CDR3 is 14 amino acids long. Per germline, CDR1 SNHLY and CDR2 FYNNEI. CDR3 sequence: CASSEVQGGYTQYF. The CDR3 DNA is TGTGCCAGCAGTGAAGTTCAGGGGGGATATACGCAGTATTTT.

The chain couples TRBV10-1 to TRBJ2-7; 9 bases are shared with TRBD2. The CDR3 has 14 amino acids. Germline values: CDR1 WNHNN, CDR2 SYGVQD (reference sequence). Unmatched junction bases numbered 5, after V lost 2 bases and J lost 6 bases. The CDR3 here is CASSEQLAGGEQYF. The CDR3 region has the DNA TGCGCCAGCAGTGAGCAACTAGCGGGTGGCGAGCAGTACTTC.

This clonotype occurred a few times. Compared with germline, one end of the junction differs, possibly owing to a read error. Here the CDR3 DNA reads TGTGCCAGCAGCAGGGACCTCTATGACTACACCTTC. Encoded protein: CASSRDLYDYTF. The chain carries TRBV7-2 and TRBJ1-2; D is perhaps TRBD1 (5 bases). The CDR3 loop spans 12 amino acids. From germline, CDR1 is SGHTA and CDR2 FQGNSA.

The sample holds many counts of this clonotype. The gene calls are TRBV2 and TRBJ2-1; 10 positions agree with TRBD2. CDR1 is SNHLY and CDR2 is FYNNEI in the germline V gene. This CDR3 has 16 amino acids. Trimming at V came to 5 bases and at J to 7 bases, leaving 11 bases not matched to a gene. This CDR3 reads CASSLTLAGGWNEQFF. In nucleotides, the CDR3 is TGTGCCAGCAGTCTTACCTTAGCGGGAGGATGGAATGAGCAGTTCTTC.

This clonotype occurred many times. This chain uses TRBV5-1 with TRBJ2-2, with D possibly called TRBD1 or TRBD2 (6 bases each). CDR1 SGHRS and CDR2 YFSETQ come from the germline V gene. The ends were cut back, 2 bases at V and 0 bases at J, with 11 bases in the middle. The CDR3 extends over 16 amino acids. CDR3 loop: CASSFPEGANTGELFF. The DNA of the CDR3 is TGCGCCAGCAGCTTCCCGGAGGGGGCGAACACCGGGGAGCTGTTTTTT.

This clonotype has at least ten counts. J is TRBJ2-3 and V is TRBV11-3, with no clear D. The germline V gene has CDR1 SGHNT and CDR2 YENEEA. The CDR3 has 15 amino acids. Trimming stripped 1 base from V and 1 base from J, with 9 bases between. The CDR3 reads CASSLGQAGTDTQYF. For the CDR3, the DNA is TGTGCCAGCAGCTTAGGTCAGGCGGGCACAGATACGCAGTATTTT.

This clonotype has at least ten counts. The chain couples TRBV12-3 or TRBV12-4 to TRBJ2-7, with TRBD2 matching 16 bases. J gave up 4 bases and V 3 bases, and 6 bases lay outside the gene matches. The CDR3 is made up of 17 amino acids. The CDR3 DNA sequence: TGTGCCAGCAGTTTTCAGGGGACTAGCGGGAGGGCGTACGAGCAGTACTTC. This gives the protein CASSFQGTSGRAYEQYF.